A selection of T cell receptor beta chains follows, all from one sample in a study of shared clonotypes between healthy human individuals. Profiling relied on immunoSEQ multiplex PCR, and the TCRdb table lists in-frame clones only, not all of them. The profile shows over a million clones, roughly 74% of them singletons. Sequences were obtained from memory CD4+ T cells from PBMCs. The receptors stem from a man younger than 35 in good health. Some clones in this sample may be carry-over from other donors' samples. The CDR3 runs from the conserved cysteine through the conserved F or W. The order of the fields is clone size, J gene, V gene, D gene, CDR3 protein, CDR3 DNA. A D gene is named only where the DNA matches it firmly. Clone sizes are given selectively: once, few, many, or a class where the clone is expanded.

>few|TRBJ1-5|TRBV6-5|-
CASTLSGSNQPQHF
TGTGCCAGCACCCTCTCGGGTAGCAATCAGCCCCAGCATTTT
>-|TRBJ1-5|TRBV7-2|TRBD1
CASSSETGGNQPQHF
TGTGCCAGCAGCTCGGAAACAGGGGGCAATCAGCCCCAGCATTTT
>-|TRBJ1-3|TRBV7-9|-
CASSLMGPGNTIYF
TGTGCCAGCAGCTTAATGGGTCCTGGAAACACCATATATTTT
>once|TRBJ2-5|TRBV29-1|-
CSVSMIRRSQETQYF
TGCAGCGTCTCGATGATTAGGCGATCCCAAGAGACCCAGTACTTC
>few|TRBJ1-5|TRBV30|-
CAWSASISQPQHF
TGTGCCTGGAGTGCAAGCATCTCTCAGCCCCAGCATTTT
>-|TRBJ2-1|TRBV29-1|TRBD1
CSVGTGYNEQFF
TGCAGCGTCGGGACAGGTTACAATGAGCAGTTCTTC
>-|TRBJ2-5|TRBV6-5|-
CASSAGSPETQYF
TGTGCCAGCAGTGCCGGGTCCCCCGAGACCCAGTACTTC
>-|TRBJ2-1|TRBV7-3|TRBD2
CASSPPGLANEQFF
TGTGCCAGCAGCCCCCCGGGACTAGCAAATGAGCAGTTCTTC
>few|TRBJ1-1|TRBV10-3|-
CATSQNTGAFF
TGTGCCACGAGTCAGAACACTGGAGCTTTCTTT
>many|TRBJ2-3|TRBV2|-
CASNGPQYF
TGTGCCAGCAACGGTCCGCAGTATTTT
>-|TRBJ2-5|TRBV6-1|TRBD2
CASSEVSGGEETQYF
TGTGCCAGCAGTGAAGTCTCGGGGGGAGAAGAGACCCAGTACTTC
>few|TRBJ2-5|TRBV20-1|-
CSAFHVTQYF
TGCAGTGCTTTTCATGTGACCCAGTACTTC
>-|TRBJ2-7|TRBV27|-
CASSLVRSYEQYF
TGTGCCAGCAGTTTGGTCCGTAGCTACGAGCAGTACTTC
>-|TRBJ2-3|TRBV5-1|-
CASSLEAGSSTDTQYF
TGCGCCAGCAGCTTGGAGGCAGGTTCTAGCACAGATACGCAGTATTTT
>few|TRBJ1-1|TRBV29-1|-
CSVELVGRDYTEAFF
TGCAGCGTTGAATTGGTAGGCAGGGATTATACTGAAGCTTTCTTT
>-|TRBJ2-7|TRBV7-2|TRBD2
CASSPLAGWGEQYF
TGTGCCAGCAGCCCACTAGCGGGATGGGGTGAGCAGTACTTC
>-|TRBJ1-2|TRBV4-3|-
CASSPSLGVGGYTF
TGCGCCAGCAGCCCAAGCCTGGGGGTGGGCGGCTACACCTTC
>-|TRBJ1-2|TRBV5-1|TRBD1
CASSMTGADGYTF
TGCGCCAGCAGCATGACAGGGGCGGATGGCTACACCTTC
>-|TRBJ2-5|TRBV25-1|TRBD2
CASSLLAGGGWETQYF
TGTGCCAGCAGCCTTCTAGCGGGGGGTGGTTGGGAGACCCAGTACTTC
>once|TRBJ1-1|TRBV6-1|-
CASSEVVGVNTEAFF
TGTGCCAGCAGTGAAGTCGTGGGGGTGAACACTGAAGCTTTCTTT
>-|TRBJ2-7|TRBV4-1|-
CASSQDVTLDYEQYF
TGCGCCAGCAGCCAAGACGTCACACTGGACTACGAGCAGTACTTC
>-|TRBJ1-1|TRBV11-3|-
CASSLDFGAGFFYGAFF
TGTGCCAGCAGCTTAGATTTTGGGGCAGGGTTTTTTTATGGAGCTTTCTTT
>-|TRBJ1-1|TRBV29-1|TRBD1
CSVGRQGGFMYDTEAFF
TGCAGCGTTGGCCGACAGGGGGGATTTATGTATGACACTGAAGCTTTCTTT
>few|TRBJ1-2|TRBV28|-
CAIRGGDYGYTF
TGTGCCATCCGGGGGGGGGACTATGGCTACACCTTC
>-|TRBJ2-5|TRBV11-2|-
CASSSKRETQYF
TGTGCCAGCAGCTCGAAGCGGGAGACCCAGTACTTC
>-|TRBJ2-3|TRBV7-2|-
CASSLGGRPTDTQYF
TGTGCCAGCAGCTTAGGGGGGAGACCCACAGATACGCAGTATTTT
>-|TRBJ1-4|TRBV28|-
CASSSPGTATNEKLFF
TGTGCCAGCAGTTCGCCCGGGACGGCAACTAATGAAAAACTGTTTTTT
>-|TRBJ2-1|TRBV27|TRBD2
CASSFRTSVYNEQFF
TGTGCCAGCAGTTTCAGGACTAGCGTTTACAATGAGCAGTTCTTC
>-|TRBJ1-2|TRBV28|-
CASGPIGGYTF
TGTGCCAGCGGCCCTATAGGGGGCTACACCTTC
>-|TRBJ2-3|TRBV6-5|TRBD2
CASSYGAGEGTDTQYF
TGTGCCAGCAGTTACGGGGCGGGAGAGGGCACAGATACGCAGTATTTT
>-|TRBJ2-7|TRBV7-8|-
CASSLSVVMVYEQYF
TGTGCCAGCAGCTTATCGGTGGTGATGGTCTACGAGCAGTACTTC
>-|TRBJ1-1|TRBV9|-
CASSVGSQNTEAFF
TGTGCCAGCAGCGTGGGGTCTCAGAACACTGAAGCTTTCTTT
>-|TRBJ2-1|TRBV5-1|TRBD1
CASSLSGQDYNEQFF
TGCGCCAGCAGCTTGAGCGGACAGGACTACAATGAGCAGTTCTTC
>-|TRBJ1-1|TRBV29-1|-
CSVEAVNTEAFF
TGCAGCGTTGAGGCAGTGAACACTGAAGCTTTCTTT
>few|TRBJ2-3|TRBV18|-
CASSQSDGLTDTQYF
TGTGCCAGCTCACAATCGGACGGCCTCACAGATACGCAGTATTTT
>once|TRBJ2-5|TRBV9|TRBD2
CASSGGLAGAQETQYF
TGTGCCAGCAGCGGGGGACTAGCGGGAGCCCAAGAGACCCAGTACTTC